These 30 T cell receptor beta chains originate from one sample sequenced in a study of cytomegalovirus exposure and HLA in healthy donors. The PCR had 60 Vbeta and 13 Jbeta primers. Sequencing was performed with immunoSEQ multiplex PCR; in TCRdb, only in-frame clones are kept and a portion is missing. The data contain about 140,000 clones, roughly four fifths of them singletons. What was sequenced was PBMCs. Receptor source: a woman between 50 and 59 years old in good health and CMV-seropositive.

This clone appeared a few times. This chain joins TRBV5-1 and TRBJ1-2; 7 positions agree with TRBD1. J lost 8 bases, V lost 5 bases, and 15 bases had no gene match. The CDR3 has 15 amino acids. Germline CDR1 is SGHRS and CDR2 is YFSETQ. The CDR3 here is CASSRETGASGGYTF. The DNA for the CDR3 is TGCGCCAGCAGTCGGGAAACAGGGGCCTCCGGGGGCTACACCTTC.

The CDR3 DNA sequence: TGTGCCAGCAGCTCAAGAGGGACGGGGGGGCCTGGTGAGCAGTTCTTC. Translation gives CASSSRGTGGPGEQFF. The genes are TRBV4-2 and TRBJ2-1; 8 bases fit TRBD2. Losses at the gene ends were 5 bases for V and 9 bases for J; bases not matched to a gene: 15. Germline V gene data show CDR1 as LGHNA and CDR2 as YNFKEQ. This CDR3 region has 16 residues.

This clone was counted once. The V and J genes are TRBV20-1 and TRBJ1-4; D not resolved. Germline V gene sequence: CDR1 DFQATT, CDR2 SNEGSKA (reference sequence). This CDR3 spans 11 amino acids. Trimming shortened V by 5 bases and J by 8 bases, and 9 bases separated the two germline ends. The CDR3 reads CSAGEAEKLFF. The CDR3, as DNA: TGCAGTGCTGGGGAGGCGGAAAAACTGTTTTTT.

The chain is built from TRBV10-3 and TRBJ2-7; D is perhaps TRBD1 (5 bases). This CDR3 comprises 12 residues. V lost 3 bases and J lost 6, with 9 bases in between. Germline V gene sequence: CDR1 ENHRY, CDR2 SYGVKD. In nucleotides, the CDR3 is TGTGCCATCAGTGAAGACAGCCTCGAGCAGTACTTC. Translating gives CAISEDSLEQYF.

This chain uses TRBV2 with TRBJ2-1, with D hard to call. The CDR3 extends over 13 amino acids. V lost 8 bases, J lost 5 bases, and 13 bases lay in between. Germline-derived CDR1 and CDR2 are SNHLY and FYNNEI. Written as DNA, the CDR3 is TGTGCCAGCGAGGAAGGAGTGAACAATGAGCAGTTCTTC. Its protein product is CASEEGVNNEQFF.

This clone was counted a few times. This chain connects TRBV11-2 to TRBJ1-1, with D uncertain. Trimming cost V 5 bases and J 1 base, with 17 bases left between them. CDR3 length: 16 residues. CDR1 and CDR2 from the germline V gene are SGHAT and FQNNGV. CDR3 residues: CASSPREYEPNTEAFF. The DNA of the CDR3 is TGTGCCAGCAGCCCCCGAGAGTACGAACCGAACACTGAAGCTTTCTTT.

This chain connects TRBV28 to TRBJ2-2; 13 bases map to TRBD2. V was clipped by 4 bases and J by 5 bases; unmatched bases: 13. Germline V gene data show CDR1 as MDHEN and CDR2 as SYDVKM. CDR3 length: 19 residues. CDR3 loop: CASSSSLRLAGGRTGELFF. The CDR3 DNA reads TGTGCCAGCAGTTCCTCCCTTCGACTAGCGGGGGGCCGGACCGGGGAGCTGTTTTTT.

Only a few counts were recorded for this clone. This chain links TRBV13 with TRBJ2-7, with 7 bases matching TRBD1. Trimming at V came to 3 bases and at J to 3 bases, leaving 11 bases not matched to a gene. Germline CDR1 reads PRHDT; CDR2 reads FYEKMQ (reference sequence). The length of the CDR3 is 16 residues. CDR3 coding DNA: TGTGCCAGCAGCTTTGGAAAAGGCAGGGGGATCTACGAGCAGTACTTC. This sequence encodes CASSFGKGRGIYEQYF.

The CDR3 is CASSYSWTEDYEQYF. The CDR3 bases are TGTGCCAGCAGTTACTCGTGGACAGAGGATTACGAGCAGTACTTC. This rearrangement joins TRBV6-5 to TRBJ2-7; TRBD1 might be the D (6 bases). Germline values: CDR1 MNHEY, CDR2 SVGAGI. The CDR3 is made up of 15 amino acids. V dropped 0 bases and J dropped 4 bases, with 13 bases sitting between them.

This sequence joins TRBV7-2 and TRBJ1-1; TRBD1 matches at 8 bases. This CDR3 spans 13 amino acids. Trimming at V came to 5 bases and at J to 7 bases, leaving 6 bases not matched to a gene. Germline V gene sequence: CDR1 SGHTA, CDR2 FQGNSA. The CDR3 region has the DNA TGTGCCAGCAGCCAGTGGGACAGGCTTGAAGCTTTCTTT. It encodes CASSQWDRLEAFF.

In its sample, this clone was seen a few times. The genes are TRBV7-2 and TRBJ1-2; 10 nucleotides match TRBD1. V gave up 5 bases and J gave up 6 bases; unmatched junction bases: 9. Germline values: CDR1 SGHTA, CDR2 FQGNSA. The CDR3 contains 15 residues. The CDR3 protein is CASSMGQGSSNGYTF. CDR3 DNA: TGTGCCAGCAGCATGGGACAGGGGAGTTCAAATGGCTACACCTTC.

This clone was seen a handful of times. The chain combines TRBV4-3 with TRBJ2-5; 12 nucleotides match TRBD1. The end of the DNA fits TRBJ2-7 better, so the J call may be wrong. The CDR3 is 16 residues long. CDR1 and CDR2 from the germline V gene are LGHNA and YSLEER. CDR3 residues: CASSQVGDRGRNEQYF. In DNA, the CDR3 is TGCGCCAGCAGCCAAGTGGGGGACAGGGGGCGCAACGAGCAGTACTTC.

This chain connects TRBV19 to TRBJ1-1, with 8 bases identical to TRBD1. Germline V CDR1 and CDR2: LNHDA, SQIVND (reference sequence). This CDR3 has 18 amino acids. Trimming cost V 6 bases and J 0 bases; bases outside gene matches: 15. The CDR3 spells CASRAQDRDLKMNTEAFF. CDR3 coding DNA: TGTGCCAGTAGGGCCCAGGACAGGGACCTAAAAATGAACACTGAAGCTTTCTTT.

This clone was observed a handful of times. This rearrangement joins TRBV4-1 to TRBJ2-3; 10 positions agree with TRBD1. This CDR3 contains 15 residues. V shed 5 bases, J shed 4 bases, and the junction held 6 bases outside the gene matches. Germline CDR1 is MGHRA and CDR2 is YSYEKL. The CDR3 region is CASSTRTGGADTQYF. The CDR3 DNA sequence: TGCGCCAGCAGCACCCGGACAGGGGGAGCAGATACGCAGTATTTT.

This chain uses TRBV28 with TRBJ2-1; D is ambiguous. Trimming left V 5 bases short and J 5 bases short, with 4 bases between. This CDR3 region has 11 residues. The V gene's germline CDR1 is MDHEN and CDR2 SYDVKM. The CDR3 reads CASSGHNEQFF. CDR3 DNA sequence: TGTGCCAGCAGTGGGCACAATGAGCAGTTCTTC.

Only a few counts were recorded for this clone. With only one base between it and a far larger clone, this is likely a read error. V usage is TRBV4-2 and J usage is TRBJ1-5; D remains unclear. The CDR3 has 13 residues. Trimming pared 0 bases from V and 7 bases from J, leaving 7 bases between. The germline CDR1 and CDR2 sequences are LGHNA and YNFKEQ. CDR3 sequence: CASSQDGRQPQHF. The DNA of the CDR3 is TGTGCCAGCAGCCAAGATGGGAGGCAGCCCCAGCATTTT.

The rearrangement joins TRBV6-1 to TRBJ2-7; D may be TRBD1 (5 bases). There are 11 residues in the CDR3. V was trimmed by 9 bases and J by 2 bases, leaving 8 bases between them. The germline CDR1 and CDR2 sequences are MNHNS and SASEGT. CDR3 amino acids: CASDSTYEQYF. As DNA, the CDR3 is TGTGCCAGTGACAGCACCTACGAGCAGTACTTC.

Only a few counts were recorded for this clone. DNA for the CDR3: TGTGCCAGCAGCGTAGCACCAGGGGCGGATCAGCCCCAGCATTTT. This encodes CASSVAPGADQPQHF. This sequence joins TRBV9 and TRBJ1-5; D may be TRBD1 (6 bases). In germline, CDR1 is SGDLS, CDR2 YYNGEE. V was trimmed by 0 bases and J by 5 bases, leaving 12 bases between them. The CDR3 is 15 amino acids.

This clone was counted between two and nine times. V gene TRBV6-4 combines with J gene TRBJ2-6; the D gene is possibly TRBD1 (5 bases). Germline-derived CDR1 and CDR2 are MRHNA and SNTAGT. The CDR3 consists of 14 residues. Trimming took 6 bases from V and 0 from J, leaving 6 bases between them. The CDR3 coding sequence is TGTGCCAGCAGAGGGGACTCTGGGGCCAACGTCCTGACTTTC. This encodes CASRGDSGANVLTF.

The chain links TRBV5-1 to TRBJ1-1; the D gene is possibly TRBD1 (5 bases). Trimming left V 4 bases short and J 0 bases short, with 10 bases between. The CDR3 is 14 amino acids. Germline values: CDR1 SGHRS, CDR2 YFSETQ. CDR3 protein: CASSPDSLNTEAFF. DNA for the CDR3: TGCGCCAGCAGCCCTGACAGCTTGAACACTGAAGCTTTCTTT. Supplemented by reference TRBV5-1 and TRBJ1-1, the full variable domain reads KAGVTQTPRYLIKTRGQQVTLSCSPISGHRSVSWYQQTPGQGLQFLFEYFSETQRNKGNFPGRFSGRQFSNSRSEMNVSTLELGDSALYLCASSPDSLNTEAFFGQGTRLTVV.

This chain uses TRBV6-5 with TRBJ2-2; D perhaps matches TRBD1 (5 bases). The germline V gene encodes CDR1 MNHEY and CDR2 SVGAGI. This CDR3 is 12 amino acids long. V lost 6 bases, J lost 3 bases, and 5 bases lay in between. CDR3 DNA sequence: TGTGCCAGCAGAGGGGACACCGGGGAGCTGTTTTTT. It specifies CASRGDTGELFF.

This chain joins TRBV30 and TRBJ2-3, with a possible D match to TRBD2 (5 bases). CDR3 length: 11 amino acids. Trimming shortened V by 3 bases and J by 9 bases, and 10 bases separated the two germline ends. Germline V lookup: CDR1 GTSNPN, CDR2 SVGIG (reference sequence). CDR3 protein: CAWSEGPTQYF. The CDR3 region has the DNA TGTGCCTGGAGCGAGGGCCCAACGCAGTATTTT.

The V and J genes are TRBV30 and TRBJ1-5; the D gene is possibly TRBD1 (6 bases). Trimming cost V 2 bases and J 4 bases, with 9 bases left between them. This CDR3 spans 13 amino acids. Germline loops: CDR1 GTSNPN, CDR2 SVGIG (reference sequence). The CDR3 loop is CAWSTGPNQPQHF. The CDR3, as DNA: TGTGCCTGGAGTACAGGGCCGAATCAGCCCCAGCATTTT.

The chain is built from TRBV19 and TRBJ1-1; the D is unclear. CDR1 is LNHDA and CDR2 is SQIVND in the germline V gene (reference sequence). V was shortened by 8 bases and J by 1 base, with 11 bases between the two germline ends. The CDR3 contains 13 residues. The CDR3 DNA sequence: TGTGCCAGTTTTGCCATCGGGAACACTGAAGCTTTCTTT. Amino acids: CASFAIGNTEAFF.

Note on this clone: Other DNA sequences in this specimen translate into the identical CDR3. The CDR3 DNA reads TGTGCCAGCAGTCCCCCCCAGGGTTATGGTGGCTACACCTTC. Its translation is CASSPPQGYGGYTF. The V gene is TRBV6-5, the J gene TRBJ1-2; D is possibly TRBD1 (5 bases). The CDR3 has 14 amino acids. V lost 5 bases to trimming and J lost 7 bases, with 17 bases between them. The germline V gene encodes CDR1 MNHEY and CDR2 SVGAGI.

The chain joins TRBV9 to TRBJ1-3, with D perhaps TRBD1 (5 bases). Germline lookup yields CDR1 SGDLS and CDR2 YYNGEE. V shed 4 bases and J shed 4 bases, with 24 bases lying between them. This CDR3 is built from 18 residues. Here the CDR3 DNA reads TGTGCCAGCAGCCCCCGGGGGGTGGGTATTTTATCCGGAAACACCATATATTTT. Encoded protein: CASSPRGVGILSGNTIYF.

The chain recombines TRBV6-6 with TRBJ1-3; a possible D gene is TRBD1 (5 bases). Trimming shortened V by 2 bases and J by 0 bases, and 8 bases separated the two germline ends. Germline V gives CDR1 MNHNY, CDR2 SVGAGI (reference sequence). The CDR3 spans 15 residues. The CDR3 nucleotides are TGTGCCAGCAGTTACCAGGGTATCTCTGGAAACACCATATATTTT. It codes for CASSYQGISGNTIYF.

This chain joins TRBV13 and TRBJ2-1; 11 bases agree with TRBD2. The germline gives CDR1 PRHDT, CDR2 FYEKMQ (reference sequence). The CDR3 sequence is 17 residues long. V lost 1 base and J lost 6; bases outside the gene matches: 8. CDR3 in amino acids: CASSLAASGGKVNEQFF. CDR3 bases: TGTGCCAGCAGCTTAGCGGCTAGCGGGGGGAAAGTCAATGAGCAGTTCTTC.

V is TRBV13 and J is TRBJ1-4, with D hard to call. The CDR3 runs to 13 residues. Germline values: CDR1 PRHDT, CDR2 FYEKMQ (reference sequence). Trimming cost V 4 bases and J 6 bases, with 9 bases left between them. CDR3 sequence reads: CASSSYFDEKLFF. CDR3 DNA sequence: TGTGCCAGCAGCTCCTATTTCGATGAAAAACTGTTTTTT.

The V gene is TRBV7-9, the J gene TRBJ1-1; a weak D match, TRBD1 (6 bases). Germline CDR1 SEHNR, CDR2 FQNEAQ (reference sequence). The CDR3 has 16 residues. Trimming took 6 bases from V and 0 from J, leaving 17 bases between them. The CDR3, as DNA: TGTGCCAGCAGTCTCCAGGGGTCCCTTATGAACACTGAAGCTTTCTTT. Translated: CASSLQGSLMNTEAFF.